The present T cell receptor beta chain was sequenced within a study of T cell responses to AZD1222 COVID-19 vaccine. Study-level information: Pooling of second doses given at about 4 or about 12 weeks was done. Study-wide findings and caveats: White British people made up most donors, females outnumbered males, and clonal diversity was possibly underestimated. The peak T cell response came first, and repertoires were sampled only after it.

For this clone: Its specificity is not known.

Produced via immunoSEQ multiplex PCR; TCRdb's table is partial and in-frame only. The table has approximately 100,000 clones, 90% seen once; the top ten hold 1.3%. This TCR came from an adult in good health. The sample consisted of peripheral blood, taken on day 0 of AZD1222 vaccination.

CDR3 nucleotides: TGTGCCAGCAGCCTGACAGGGAATGGCTACACCTTC. It translates to CASSLTGNGYTF. This sequence joins TRBV12-3 or TRBV12-4 and TRBJ1-2; 7 nucleotides line up with TRBD1. This CDR3 region has 12 residues. Trimming at V came to 6 bases and at J to 6 bases, leaving 4 bases not matched to a gene.